This entry lists 27 T cell receptor beta chains sequenced from one sample in a study of CD8+ T cells in alopecia areata. Sample treatment: oral pan-JAK inhibitor, 5-10 mg twice daily. RNA, once extracted, was reverse transcribed into cDNA for use as the sequencing template. Sequencing was performed with immunoSEQ multiplex PCR; in TCRdb, only in-frame clones are kept and a portion is missing. The data hold 200,000 to 250,000 clones, with 30% to 40% observed a single time. The sequences come from CD4+ T cells sorted from blood, collected at approximately week 30, from a patient treated with tofacitinib. These receptors were taken from a human donor with alopecia areata.

The rearrangement joins TRBV30 to TRBJ1-4; D remains ambiguous. CDR1 is GTSNPN and CDR2 is SVGIG in the germline V gene (reference sequence). The CDR3 consists of 14 residues. V lost 0 bases and J lost 5, with 10 bases in between. Here the CDR3 reads CAWSVVGRNEKLFF. The CDR3 DNA reads TGTGCCTGGAGTGTAGTTGGGCGAAATGAAAAACTGTTTTTT. The full variable domain, its missing parts supplied by reference TRBV30 and TRBJ1-4, is SQTIHQWPATLVQPVGSPLSLECTVEGTSNPNLYWYRQAAGRGLQLLFYSVGIGQISSEVPQNLSASRPQDRQFILSSKKLLLSDSGFYLCAWSVVGRNEKLFFGSGTQLSVL.

The V and J genes are TRBV29-1 and TRBJ2-1, with 9 bases aligning to TRBD1. The germline V gene has CDR1 SQVTM and CDR2 ANQGSEA. V dropped 8 bases and J dropped 5; count of bases not matched to a gene: 10. This CDR3 has 14 amino acids. CDR3 in amino acids: CSTRQGGPNNEQFF. DNA of the CDR3: TGCAGCACCCGACAGGGGGGCCCCAACAATGAGCAGTTCTTC.

The V and J genes are TRBV29-1 and TRBJ2-5; maybe TRBD2 (5 bases). CDR1 SQVTM and CDR2 ANQGSEA come from the germline V gene. Between the trimmed V and J ends, which lost 4 bases and 11 bases, there was a span of 17 bases. This CDR3 contains 12 residues. The CDR3 loop is CSVVSGVMEQYF. DNA for the CDR3: TGCAGCGTTGTCTCCGGGGTTATGGAGCAGTACTTC.

This rearrangement joins TRBV27 to TRBJ2-7; no reliable D call. The CDR3 extends over 13 amino acids. The V and J ends lost 2 bases and 2 bases respectively, with 7 bases between them. Germline-derived CDR1 and CDR2 are MNHEY and SMNVEV (reference sequence). The CDR3 spells CASSLKVPYEQYF. The CDR3, as DNA: TGTGCCAGCAGTTTAAAGGTCCCCTACGAGCAGTACTTC.

V gene TRBV2 combines with J gene TRBJ2-7, with 9 bases that match TRBD2. Germline V lookup: CDR1 SNHLY, CDR2 FYNNEI. The J segment lost 7 bases and the V segment lost 7 bases, leaving 11 bases of the junction unmatched. The CDR3 sequence is 14 residues long. CDR3 nucleotides: TGTGCCAGCAACTCAGCGGGGGGACCCTTTGAGCAGTACTTC. Amino acid sequence: CASNSAGGPFEQYF.

This clone appeared a few times. The V gene is TRBV29-1, the J gene TRBJ1-1; a possible D gene is TRBD1 (6 bases). The CDR3 consists of 13 residues. Germline CDR1 SQVTM, CDR2 ANQGSEA. Trimming took off 7 bases at V and 3 bases at J, with 15 bases between the two ends. The CDR3 sequence is CSASTGLDTEAFF. The CDR3 DNA sequence: TGCAGCGCCTCAACAGGGCTGGACACTGAAGCTTTCTTT.

This clone has just a few counts. This rearrangement joins TRBV30 to TRBJ1-2, with D possibly being TRBD1 (5 bases). The CDR3 contains 12 residues. The germline CDR1 and CDR2 sequences are GTSNPN and SVGIG (reference sequence). V shed 2 bases and J shed 7 bases, with 11 bases lying between them. CDR3 coding DNA: TGTGCCTGGAGTAAAACTAGGGGTGGCTACACCTTC. It translates to CAWSKTRGGYTF.

The J gene is TRBJ1-5, the V gene TRBV2; perhaps TRBD1 as D (5 bases). V gave up 3 bases and J gave up 1 base, with 10 bases separating them. The germline gives CDR1 SNHLY, CDR2 FYNNEI. The CDR3 contains 15 residues. The CDR3 bases are TGTGCCAGCAGTGATGCGGGACTGAGCAATCAGCCCCAGCATTTT. Its translation is CASSDAGLSNQPQHF.

V is TRBV9 and J is TRBJ2-2; D call uncertain. Trimming took 4 bases from V and 4 from J, leaving 11 bases between them. CDR1 and CDR2 from the germline V gene are SGDLS and YYNGEE. CDR3 length: 14 amino acids. The CDR3 region has the DNA TGTGCCAGCAGCCCAGATTCGGGCACCGGGGAGCTGTTTTTT. Its protein product is CASSPDSGTGELFF.

The chain joins TRBV6-5 to TRBJ1-1; maybe TRBD1 (6 bases). V gave up 10 bases and J gave up 2 bases, with 14 bases separating them. The germline V gene has CDR1 MNHEY and CDR2 SVGAGI. The CDR3 contains 13 residues. CDR3 amino acids: CATWGGRNTEAFF. CDR3 DNA sequence: TGTGCCACATGGGGGGGGCGAAACACTGAAGCTTTCTTT.

CDR3 coding DNA: TGTGCCAGCATGTCTGAGGCTCAGCCCCAGCATTTT. Amino acid sequence: CASMSEAQPQHF. This chain uses TRBV2 with TRBJ1-5; D is unresolved. Germline CDR1 reads SNHLY; CDR2 reads FYNNEI. V was pared by 7 bases and J by 6 bases, with 10 bases between. This CDR3 is 12 amino acids long. Filled out from reference TRBV2 and TRBJ1-5, the complete variable domain reads EPEVTQTPSHQVTQMGQEVILRCVPISNHLYFYWYRQILGQKVEFLVSFYNNEISEKSEIFDDQFSVERPDGSNFTLKIRSTKLEDSAMYFCASMSEAQPQHFGDGTRLSIL.

This chain's CDR3 is CASSLWALGAGANVLTF. The CDR3 DNA follows: TGTGCCAGCAGTTTATGGGCCCTGGGAGCTGGGGCCAACGTCCTGACTTTC. The chain recombines TRBV27 with TRBJ2-6; TRBD2 might be the D (5 bases). Germline CDR1 reads MNHEY; CDR2 reads SMNVEV (reference sequence). Trimming took off 1 base at V and 2 bases at J, with 12 bases between the two ends. CDR3 size: 17 residues.

The chain is built from TRBV5-5 and TRBJ2-6; the D is unclear. V was trimmed by 1 base and J by 2 bases, leaving 7 bases between them. The CDR3 covers 15 residues. Germline V lookup: CDR1 SGHKS, CDR2 YYEKEE (reference sequence). The CDR3 is CASSLSVAGANVLTF. CDR3 in DNA: TGTGCCAGCAGCTTGTCGGTGGCTGGGGCCAACGTCCTGACTTTC.

The CDR3 reads CASSRGRIKDNEQFF. Here the CDR3 DNA reads TGTGCCAGCAGCCGCGGGAGGATAAAGGACAATGAGCAGTTCTTC. The chain couples TRBV7-2 to TRBJ2-1; 8 bases map to TRBD2. Germline CDR1 and CDR2: SGHTA and FQGNSA. There are 15 residues in the CDR3. V shed 5 bases and J 5 bases; nucleotides not matched to a gene: 8.

The chain combines TRBV6-5 with TRBJ1-1; D call uncertain. In germline, CDR1 is MNHEY, CDR2 SVGAGI. The ends were cut back, 2 bases at V and 1 base at J, with 8 bases in the middle. The CDR3 runs 14 residues. In nucleotides, the CDR3 is TGTGCCAGCAGTTACGGCAATGCGAACACTGAAGCTTTCTTT. It is translated as CASSYGNANTEAFF.

This chain joins TRBV9 and TRBJ2-7; D gene unclear. The CDR3 extends over 14 amino acids. V lost 0 bases and J 7 bases, leaving 14 bases between the germline ends. Germline CDR1 SGDLS, CDR2 YYNGEE. The chain's CDR3 is CASSVEYQPTEQYF. The CDR3, as DNA: TGTGCCAGCAGCGTAGAATACCAGCCGACAGAGCAGTACTTC.

To note about this clone: The sample contains more than one DNA sequence encoding this CDR3. J is TRBJ1-5 and V is TRBV30; D is unclear. Germline lookup yields CDR1 GTSNPN and CDR2 SVGIG (reference sequence). V lost 3 bases to trimming and J lost 2 bases, with 8 bases between them. There are 13 residues in the CDR3. The CDR3 nucleotides are TGTGCCTGGAGCTCGGGTGGCAATCAGCCCCAGCATTTT. Amino acid sequence: CAWSSGGNQPQHF.

This rearrangement joins TRBV7-2 to TRBJ1-2; TRBD1 matches at 7 bases. This CDR3 is 13 amino acids long. Unmatched junction bases numbered 6, after V lost 3 bases and J lost 8 bases. From germline, CDR1 is SGHTA and CDR2 FQGNSA. The CDR3 DNA reads TGTGCCAGCAGCTTCGTGACAGGGCGCGGCTACACCTTC. Translated, it gives CASSFVTGRGYTF.

This clone was seen a few times. This chain joins TRBV30 and TRBJ1-2; D ambiguous. Trimming removed 4 bases at V and 8 bases at J, with 17 bases between. Germline V gene lookup returns CDR1 GTSNPN and CDR2 SVGIG (reference sequence). The CDR3 runs to 13 residues. CDR3 loop: CAWNWAGLEGYTF. The DNA of the CDR3 is TGTGCCTGGAATTGGGCTGGGTTAGAGGGCTACACCTTC.

This clone appeared a few times. V gene TRBV18 combines with J gene TRBJ1-2, with unresolved D. The V end lost 5 bases, the J end lost 3 bases, and 10 bases lay between the germline ends. From germline, CDR1 is KGHSH and CDR2 LQKENI. The CDR3 consists of 13 residues. Here the CDR3 DNA reads TGTGCCAGCTCAGGTCAGGCCCACTATGGCTACACCTTC. It is translated as CASSGQAHYGYTF.

A few counts support this clone. This chain uses TRBV7-9 with TRBJ1-1; 8 nucleotides agree with TRBD1. The CDR3 is 16 amino acids. V lost 4 bases, J lost 3 bases, and 10 bases stayed unmatched. Germline V gives CDR1 SEHNR, CDR2 FQNEAQ (reference sequence). The CDR3 nucleotides read TGTGCCAGCAGCTCCCGACAGGGGCATCTGGACACTGAAGCTTTCTTT. It translates to CASSSRQGHLDTEAFF.

At least ten counts were recorded for this clone. The chain is built from TRBV9 and TRBJ2-1; maybe TRBD1 (6 bases). The CDR3 loop spans 18 amino acids. CDR1 and CDR2 (germline): SGDLS, YYNGEE. The ends were cut back, 4 bases at V and 4 bases at J, with 24 bases in the middle. This chain's CDR3 is CASSTSMSTGQKYNEQFF. The CDR3 DNA sequence: TGTGCCAGCAGCACATCCATGAGTACAGGACAGAAGTACAATGAGCAGTTCTTC.

As DNA, the CDR3 is TGTGCCAGCAGCTTAGGGTCCCTAAACGGGGAGACCCAGTACTTC. It specifies CASSLGSLNGETQYF. The genes are TRBV7-9 and TRBJ2-5; unclear D gene. Trimming removed 1 base from V and 5 bases from J, with 14 bases in between. The CDR3 totals 15 residues. Germline V CDR1 and CDR2: SEHNR, FQNEAQ (reference sequence).

The J gene is TRBJ2-1, the V gene TRBV15, with TRBD2 matching 8 bases. The V gene's germline CDR1 is LNHNV and CDR2 YYDKDF (reference sequence). The J segment lost 5 bases and the V segment lost 1 base, leaving 4 bases of the junction unmatched. The CDR3 loop spans 15 amino acids. The CDR3 sequence is CATSRASGLNNEQFF. The CDR3 DNA follows: TGTGCCACCAGCAGAGCTAGCGGGCTAAACAATGAGCAGTTCTTC.

This clone appeared a few times. This chain uses TRBV19 with TRBJ1-5; D gene uncertain. This CDR3 spans 17 amino acids. Germline CDR1 LNHDA, CDR2 SQIVND (reference sequence). V lost 3 bases and J 0 bases, leaving 15 bases between the germline ends. CDR3 bases: TGTGCCAGTAGTATTGCGGCAGGAGGGTATAGCAATCAGCCCCAGCATTTT. This gives the protein CASSIAAGGYSNQPQHF. The complete variable domain, with remaining parts taken from reference TRBV19 and TRBJ1-5, reads DGGITQSPKYLFRKEGQNVTLSCEQNLNHDAMYWYRQDPGQGLRLIYYSQIVNDFQKGDIAEGYSVSREKKESFPLTVTSAQKNPTAFYLCASSIAAGGYSNQPQHFGDGTRLSIL.

The J gene is TRBJ2-3, the V gene TRBV27, with 14 bases fitting TRBD2. Germline CDR1 MNHEY, CDR2 SMNVEV (reference sequence). With 2 bases clipped from V and 5 bases from J, the junction kept 3 bases outside the gene matches. The CDR3 covers 16 residues. The CDR3 is CASSLLGLAGEDTQYF. CDR3 nucleotide sequence: TGTGCCAGCAGTTTACTGGGACTAGCGGGAGAAGATACGCAGTATTTT.

This clone was counted many times. The chain has TRBV5-1 and TRBJ2-3; 10 nucleotides match TRBD2. The V and J ends lost 3 bases and 1 base, in that order; junction bases with no gene match: 8. CDR3 size: 17 residues. CDR1 and CDR2 from the germline V gene are SGHRS and YFSETQ. This chain's CDR3 is CASSYYPGTSGTDTQYF. The CDR3 DNA reads TGCGCCAGCAGCTACTATCCCGGGACTAGCGGCACAGATACGCAGTATTTT.